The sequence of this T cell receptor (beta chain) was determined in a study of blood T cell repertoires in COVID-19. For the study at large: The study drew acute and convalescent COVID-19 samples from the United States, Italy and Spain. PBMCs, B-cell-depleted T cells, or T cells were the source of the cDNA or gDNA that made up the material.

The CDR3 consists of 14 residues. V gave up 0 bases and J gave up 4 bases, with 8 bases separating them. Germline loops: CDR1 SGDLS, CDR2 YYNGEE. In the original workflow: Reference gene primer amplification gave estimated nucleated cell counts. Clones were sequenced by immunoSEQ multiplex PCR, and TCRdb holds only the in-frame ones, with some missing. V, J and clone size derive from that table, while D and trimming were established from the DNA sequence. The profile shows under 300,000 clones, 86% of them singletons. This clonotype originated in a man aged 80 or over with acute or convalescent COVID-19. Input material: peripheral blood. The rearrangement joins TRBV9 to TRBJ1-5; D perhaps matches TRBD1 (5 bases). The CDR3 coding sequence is TGTGCCAGCAGCGTAGGGGCAGGGAATCAGCCCCAGCATTTT. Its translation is CASSVGAGNQPQHF.